This passage covers 12 T cell receptor beta chains from one sample sequenced in a study of CD8+ T cells in alopecia areata. Sequencing relied on a cDNA template that was reverse transcribed from extracted RNA. TCRdb's copy holds only in-frame clones and misses some; the assay was immunoSEQ multiplex PCR. This sample comprises around 100,000 clones, none seen once only. The sequencing sample was made of lesional skin. Receptors were obtained from a C3H/HeJ mouse with alopecia areata. This strain's MHC haplotype is H2-k.

This clone showed up just a few times. Gene names follow the mouse nomenclature. Read coverage stops 4 residues before the CDR3 terminus; the germline J gene supplies the remainder. The chain employs TRBV13-2 and TRBJ2-1; D remains unclear. The V end lost 0 bases, the J end lost 4 bases, and 8 bases lay between the germline ends. From germline, CDR1 is NNHNN and CDR2 SYGAGS (reference sequence). CDR3 length: 14 residues. CDR3 amino acids: CASGDAVLYAEQFF. The CDR3 DNA, read in part, is TGTGCCAGCGGTGATGCAGTCCTATATGCT.

Details on this clone: Gene names refer to mouse genes. The observed sequence ends 4 residues before the CDR3 terminus, with the missing tail filled in from the germline J gene. This chain joins TRBV1 and TRBJ2-7; the D gene is possibly TRBD1 (5 bases). Per the germline V gene, CDR1 is NSQYPW and CDR2 is LRSPGD (reference sequence). This CDR3 has 14 residues. CDR3 in amino acids: CTCSAEAGLDEQYF. CDR3 DNA, as far as it was read: TGCACCTGCAGTGCAGAGGCAGGGTTGGAT.

This clone was observed a handful of times. At residue 11, the DNA translation does not agree with TCRdb's protein; the protein displayed here is the one encoded by the DNA. Mouse gene names and germline throughout. The CDR3 goes on 3 residues after the read ends, and that part is filled in from the germline J gene. The rearrangement links TRBV13-3 to TRBJ1-6, with D unresolved. TRBJ1-6 is known as an ORF, though its function is uncertain. With 3 bases removed from V and 7 bases from J, the gap between germline ends came to 11 bases. Germline CDR1 NNHDY, CDR2 SYVADS. The CDR3 covers 14 residues. The DNA read from the CDR3 is TGTGCCAGCAGTGCCCCGGGTGGGAATTCGCCC. This encodes CASSAPGGNSP. The whole CDR3 reads CASSAPGGNSPLYF.

In its sample, this clone was seen a few times. Germline and genes: mouse. The missing CDR3 end, 4 residues past where the read stops, is filled in from the germline J gene. This chain links TRBV1 with TRBJ2-1; D gene uncertain. Trimming cost V 1 base and J 5 bases, with 6 bases left between them. The CDR3 consists of 13 residues. Germline lookup yields CDR1 NSQYPW and CDR2 LRSPGD (reference sequence). This chain's CDR3 is CTCSAAQNAEQFF. The part of the CDR3 DNA that was read is TGCACCTGCAGTGCAGCACAAAATGCT.

About this clone: Gene and germline names: mouse. The read finishes 4 residues shy of the CDR3 end, and the germline J gene is used to complete it. The chain recombines TRBV19 with TRBJ2-2; TRBD1 aligns across 8 bases. The V gene end was trimmed by 4 bases and the J gene end by 4 bases; junction bases not matched to a gene: 6. Germline V CDR1 and CDR2: FNHDT, SITEND (reference sequence). The length of the CDR3 is 15 residues. Incomplete CDR3 DNA: TGTGCCAGCAGTCCAGGGGGCGCGGGCACCGGG. This gives the protein CASSPGGAGTG. The full-length CDR3 reads as CASSPGGAGTGQLYF.

This clone was detected only a few times. Genes and germline come from the mouse. Sequencing ends 4 residues short of the CDR3 end; the germline J gene provides the rest. The same CDR3 can be traced to other DNA sequences in this sample. The chain joins TRBV1 to TRBJ2-7; 13 bases agree with TRBD2. Germline CDR1 reads NSQYPW; CDR2 reads LRSPGD (reference sequence). This CDR3 has 15 residues. The CDR3 bases that were read are TGCACCTGCAGTGCTCGGGACTGGGGGGGGTAT. It encodes CTCSARDWGGY. The CDR3 in its entirety is CTCSARDWGGYEQYF.

This clone was seen only a few times. Mouse gene names and germline throughout. The CDR3 goes on 4 residues after the read ends, and that part is filled in from the germline J gene. The chain is built from TRBV13-2 and TRBJ2-3; 11 bases align to TRBD2. The CDR3 loop spans 15 amino acids. The ends lost 0 bases at V and 3 bases at J; junction bases unmatched: 0. Per germline, CDR1 NNHNN and CDR2 SYGAGS (reference sequence). This CDR3 is CASGDGDWGAETLYF. The part of the CDR3 DNA that was read is TGTGCCAGCGGTGATGGGGACTGGGGGGCAGAA.

A word on this clone: Mouse names are used for the genes. The observed sequence ends 4 residues before the CDR3 terminus, with the missing tail filled in from the germline J gene. The chain is built from TRBV13-3 and TRBJ2-4; 11 bases are shared with TRBD2. The CDR3 is made up of 16 amino acids. CDR1 is NNHDY, CDR2 SYVADS, per germline. Incomplete CDR3 DNA: TGTGCCAGCAGTGATGCGAACTGGGGGGGCTTAAAC. It yields the protein CASSDANWGGLN. The whole CDR3 reads CASSDANWGGLNTLYF.

In its sample, this clone was seen a few times. Gene names and germline match the mouse. The read ends 4 residues early relative to the CDR3; the germline J gene fills the gap. This chain uses TRBV29 with TRBJ1-2; D is uncertain. CDR1 MSHET and CDR2 SYDVDS come from the germline V gene. Between the trimmed V and J ends, which lost 2 bases and 1 base, there was a span of 8 bases. This CDR3 has 14 amino acids. The CDR3 protein is CASSLDNINSDYTF. Incomplete CDR3 DNA: TGTGCTAGCAGTTTAGACAACATAAACTCC.

Concerning this clone itself: The gene symbols are mouse symbols. The read halts 4 residues ahead of the CDR3 end, with the missing end drawn from the germline J gene. The chain joins TRBV17 to TRBJ1-2; 11 bases fit TRBD1. The CDR3 consists of 15 residues. The trim removed 6 bases at V and 2 bases at J, leaving 5 bases unmatched. From germline, CDR1 is MNHDT and CDR2 YYDKIL. The CDR3 reads CASSRGQGVNSDYTF. The DNA read from the CDR3 is TGTGCTAGCAGCAGGGGACAGGGGGTGAACTCC.

This clone was observed a few times. TCRdb gives a protein that differs at residue 11 from what the DNA encodes, so the protein here is translated from the DNA. Germline and genes: mouse. The DNA ends 3 residues before the CDR3 does, and the rest of the CDR3 is filled in from the germline J gene. The V gene is TRBV1, the J gene TRBJ1-6, with D perhaps TRBD1 (5 bases). TRBJ1-6 is known as an ORF, though its function is uncertain. The CDR3 runs 14 residues. V dropped 5 bases and J dropped 7 bases, with 12 bases sitting between them. Germline lookup yields CDR1 NSQYPW and CDR2 LRSPGD (reference sequence). CDR3 residues: CTCSPREGNSPLYF. Incomplete CDR3 DNA: TGCACCTGCAGTCCCAGGGAGGGCAATTCGCCC.

Note on this clone: Genes and germline are mouse. Read data end 4 residues before the CDR3 end; the end is taken from the germline J gene. This rearrangement joins TRBV19 to TRBJ1-2, with 7 bases matching TRBD1. Germline V CDR1 and CDR2: FNHDT, SITEND (reference sequence). The CDR3 is made up of 13 amino acids. Trimming removed 4 bases from V and 3 bases from J; junction bases left unmatched: 3. The chain's CDR3 is CASSQDRDSDYTF. Incomplete CDR3 DNA: TGTGCCAGCAGTCAAGACAGGGACTCC.